One and the same sample provided the 24 T cell receptor beta chains below, sequenced in a study of CD8 T cells in ankylosing spondylitis. TCRdb re-analysed the 5' RACE reads in MiXCR, keeping a single row per CDR3 protein. The sample yields hundreds of thousands of distinct CDR3 sequences, around 8% seen once. Source material: blood, either unsorted or a sorted T cell fraction (not recorded which). The receptors here all came from a female donor with ankylosing spondylitis or in good health (not recorded which).

In its sample, this clonotype was seen many times. The chain employs TRBV29-1 and TRBJ2-7, with TRBD1 matching over 9 bases. Germline V gene lookup returns CDR1 SQVTM and CDR2 ANQGSEA. Unmatched junction bases numbered 12, after V lost 6 bases and J lost 9 bases. The CDR3 spans 13 residues. DNA for the CDR3: TGCAGCGTGGAGACAGGGGGGAGTAGGTGGCAGTACTTC. Its translation: CSVETGGSRWQYF.

The sample holds a few counts of this clonotype. V is TRBV7-9 and J is TRBJ2-7; the match to TRBD2 covers 8 bases. The CDR3 runs to 14 residues. V was pared by 4 bases and J by 2 bases, with 4 bases of the junction left unmatched. Germline assignment: CDR1 SEHNR and CDR2 FQNEAQ (reference sequence). CDR3 region: CASSWTSSAYEQYF. The CDR3, as DNA: TGTGCCAGCAGCTGGACTAGCAGCGCCTACGAGCAGTACTTC. Full variable domain (missing parts from reference TRBV7-9 and TRBJ2-7): DTGVSQNPRHKITKRGQNVTFRCDPISEHNRLYWYRQTLGQGPEFLTYFQNEAQLEKSRLLSDRFSAERPKGSFSTLEIQRTEQGDSAMYLCASSWTSSAYEQYFGPGTRLTVT.

This clonotype was detected many times. This sequence joins TRBV4-2 and TRBJ2-7, with 8 bases identical to TRBD2. Per germline, CDR1 LGHNA and CDR2 YNFKEQ. The CDR3 runs 15 residues. Germline trimming cut 2 bases from V and 0 bases from J; bases unmatched to any gene: 3. The CDR3 is CASSQNLAGSYEQYF. As DNA, the CDR3 is TGTGCCAGCAGCCAAAATCTAGCGGGCTCCTACGAGCAGTACTTC.

This clonotype was detected many times. The chain combines TRBV9 with TRBJ1-3, with 7 bases lining up with TRBD1. Trimming removed 4 bases from V and 8 bases from J; junction bases left unmatched: 12. Germline V lookup: CDR1 SGDLS, CDR2 YYNGEE. This CDR3 contains 15 residues. CDR3 sequence: CASSPRGGRGDTIYF. The CDR3 DNA reads TGTGCCAGCAGCCCGAGAGGGGGCAGGGGGGACACCATATATTTT.

The chain couples TRBV27 to TRBJ2-1; the match to TRBD2 covers 13 bases. CDR1 is MNHEY and CDR2 is SMNVEV in the germline V gene (reference sequence). The CDR3 sequence is 14 residues long. J lost 8 bases, V lost 4 bases, and 2 bases had no gene match. Here the CDR3 reads CASSWTSGSYEQFF. CDR3 sequence (DNA): TGTGCCAGCAGTTGGACTAGCGGGAGTTATGAGCAGTTCTTC.

This clonotype was counted at least ten times. This sequence joins TRBV19 and TRBJ1-2, with 7 positions matching TRBD1. The J segment lost 4 bases and the V segment lost 7 bases, leaving 12 bases of the junction unmatched. The CDR3 is 15 residues long. CDR1 is LNHDA, CDR2 SQIVND, per germline (reference sequence). CDR3 in amino acids: CASITTGDSFYGYTF. CDR3 bases: TGTGCCAGTATTACAACAGGGGATTCTTTCTATGGCTACACCTTC.

This clonotype occurred many times. This chain uses TRBV11-2 with TRBJ2-1; the D gene is possibly TRBD2 (5 bases). Between the trimmed V and J ends, which lost 8 bases and 0 bases, there was a span of 5 bases. The CDR3 length is 12 residues. Germline-derived CDR1 and CDR2 are SGHAT and FQNNGV. For the CDR3, the DNA is TGTGCCAGCGCGGGCTCCTACAATGAGCAGTTCTTC. It specifies CASAGSYNEQFF.

This clonotype was seen repeatedly, ten times or more. The rearrangement links TRBV7-2 to TRBJ2-3, with no clear D. The V end lost 3 bases, the J end lost 6 bases, and 10 bases lay between the germline ends. The CDR3 sequence is 13 residues long. CDR1 SGHTA and CDR2 FQGNSA come from the germline V gene. CDR3 DNA sequence: TGTGCCAGCAGCTTTCAGGTGGACGATACGCAGTATTTT. Translated, it gives CASSFQVDDTQYF.

This clonotype was seen at least ten times. The rearrangement links TRBV5-1 to TRBJ2-7; D may match TRBD1 or TRBD2 (5 bases each). There are 15 residues in the CDR3. V lost 3 bases, J lost 2 bases, and 15 bases lay in between. Looked up from germline, CDR1 is SGHRS and CDR2 is YFSETQ. CDR3 residues: CASSSRDRLAYEQYF. Written as DNA, the CDR3 is TGCGCCAGCAGCTCCCGGGACCGCCTGGCCTACGAGCAGTACTTC.

The sample holds many counts of this clonotype. In nucleotides, the CDR3 is TGTGCCAGCAGTGGATCCAGGACTTACACCGGGGAGCTGTTTTTT. This sequence encodes CASSGSRTYTGELFF. This sequence joins TRBV12-3 or TRBV12-4 and TRBJ2-2, with a tentative D call TRBD2 (5 bases). V lost 5 bases, J lost 3 bases, and 13 bases lay in between. The CDR3 has 15 residues.

This clonotype has ten or more counts. The rearrangement uses TRBV12-2 and TRBJ1-1. TRBV12-2 is a listed pseudogene. The CDR3 has 14 residues. Here the CDR3 reads CASLLPGPNTEAFF. Here the CDR3 DNA reads TGTGCAAGTCTCCTCCCCGGCCCGAACACTGAAGCTTTCTTT.

As regards this clonotype: Being one base from a much bigger clone, this may be a read error. The V and J genes are TRBV19 and TRBJ2-1, with D tentatively TRBD2 (6 bases). Germline loops: CDR1 LNHDA, CDR2 SQIVND (reference sequence). CDR3 length equals 13 residues. Here the CDR3 DNA reads TGTGTCAGTACCGGGACTCTCGGAAATGAGCAGTTCTTC. This encodes CVSTGTLGNEQFF. Combining the CDR3 with reference TRBV19 and TRBJ2-1 gives the whole variable domain DGGITQSPKYLFRKEGQNVTLSCEQNLNHDAMYWYRQDPGQGLRLIYYSQIVNDFQKGDIAEGYSVSREKKESFPLTVTSAQKNPTAFYLCVSTGTLGNEQFFGPGTRLTVL.

In its sample, this clonotype was seen a few times. The V gene is TRBV30, the J gene TRBJ1-2, with 7 bases identical to TRBD1. The junction had 3 bases not matched to a gene; V was cut back by 5 bases and J by 0 bases. The CDR3 is 13 residues long. Germline CDR1 is GTSNPN and CDR2 is SVGIG (reference sequence). The CDR3 reads CAWGDRANYGYTF. The CDR3 DNA sequence: TGTGCCTGGGGTGACAGGGCTAACTATGGCTACACCTTC.

This clonotype was found many times. V gene TRBV12-5 combines with J gene TRBJ2-7; D unclear. V was trimmed by 1 base and J by 6 bases, leaving 7 bases between them. The CDR3 extends over 12 amino acids. Germline V gene lookup returns CDR1 LGHNT and CDR2 FRNRAP. As DNA, the CDR3 is TGTGCTAGTGGTTTGGGGCGGAGCGAGCAGTACTTC. Amino acids: CASGLGRSEQYF.

V and J are TRBV27 and TRBJ1-1, with TRBD1 as a possible D gene (6 bases). Germline loops: CDR1 MNHEY, CDR2 SMNVEV (reference sequence). Trimming shortened V by 11 bases and J by 3 bases, and 16 bases separated the two germline ends. The CDR3 totals 13 residues. Here the CDR3 reads CAAQGTGDTEAFF. CDR3 sequence (DNA): TGTGCCGCCCAGGGGACGGGAGACACTGAAGCTTTCTTT.

This clonotype was observed many times. This chain uses TRBV20-1 with TRBJ2-5; 14 positions agree with TRBD2. Germline CDR1 DFQATT, CDR2 SNEGSKA (reference sequence). The CDR3 runs 17 residues. Trimming cost V 4 bases and J 2 bases; bases outside gene matches: 9. The CDR3 loop reads CSAIPGLAGGRQETQYF. In DNA form, the CDR3 reads TGCAGTGCTATCCCTGGACTAGCGGGAGGACGGCAAGAGACCCAGTACTTC.

This clonotype showed up just a few times. The chain links TRBV4-3 to TRBJ2-7; 10 positions match TRBD1. After removal of 4 bases from V and 5 bases from J, the junction contained 5 bases not matched to a gene. The CDR3 runs to 14 residues. Per germline, CDR1 LGHNA and CDR2 YSLEER. The CDR3 DNA reads TGCGCCAGCAGCCCGTCCGGGACAGGGGACGAGCAGTACTTC. Translated, it gives CASSPSGTGDEQYF.

This clonotype was counted ten times or more. V usage is TRBV5-1 and J usage is TRBJ1-2; a possible D gene is TRBD1 (6 bases). CDR1 is SGHRS, CDR2 YFSETQ, per germline. Trimming shortened V by 7 bases and J by 5 bases, and 21 bases separated the two germline ends. The CDR3 totals 15 residues. CDR3 DNA: TGCGCCAGCCGCACTACCCCGGACAGCGGATATGGCTACACCTTC. Protein: CASRTTPDSGYGYTF.

There are many counts of this clonotype. V gene TRBV20-1 combines with J gene TRBJ1-1; the D is unclear. V lost 0 bases and J lost 5, with 7 bases in between. From germline, CDR1 is DFQATT and CDR2 SNEGSKA (reference sequence). The CDR3 has 12 residues. The chain's CDR3 is CSAREMGTEAFF. In DNA, the CDR3 is TGCAGTGCTAGAGAAATGGGAACTGAAGCTTTCTTT.

This clonotype was seen a handful of times. The chain couples TRBV11-2 to TRBJ1-6, with 7 bases matching TRBD1. J gave up 14 bases and V 5 bases, and 21 bases lay outside the gene matches. The CDR3 contains 17 residues. Germline V lookup: CDR1 SGHAT, CDR2 FQNNGV. The CDR3 region has the DNA TGTGCCAGCAGCCCCGTGAGGTCCGGCAGGGGGACGCCCACCCTCCACTTT. This encodes CASSPVRSGRGTPTLHF.

This clonotype appeared many times. The chain joins TRBV6-2 or TRBV6-3 to TRBJ1-1, with 8 bases identical to TRBD1. V lost 4 bases, J lost 1 base, and 8 bases stayed unmatched. This CDR3 contains 16 residues. Germline assignment: CDR1 MNHEY and CDR2 SVGEGT. CDR3 nucleotide sequence: TGTGCCAGCAGTTTTAACCCGACAGGGGCGAACACTGAAGCTTTCTTT. Its protein product is CASSFNPTGANTEAFF.

This clonotype was counted a few times. The chain couples TRBV7-2 to TRBJ2-3; D possibly corresponds to TRBD2 (6 bases). This CDR3 is 14 amino acids long. Germline V gene sequence: CDR1 SGHTA, CDR2 FQGNSA. The V gene lost 4 bases and the J gene lost 6 bases, with 14 bases spanning the gap. CDR3 coding DNA: TGTGCCAGCAGCTACGGACGTCGGGGGGATACGCAGTATTTT. This encodes CASSYGRRGDTQYF.

This clonotype was counted many times. The chain has TRBV6-1 and TRBJ1-6, with TRBD1 matching over 8 bases. The CDR3 is 15 amino acids. Germline V CDR1 and CDR2: MNHNS, SASEGT. With 5 bases clipped from V and 7 bases from J, the junction kept 7 bases outside the gene matches. CDR3 loop: CASSQDRGWNSPLHF. The CDR3 DNA reads TGTGCCAGCAGTCAAGACAGGGGTTGGAATTCACCCCTCCACTTT.

This clonotype was recorded at least ten times. CDR3 amino acids: CASSQDRTGDNGELFF. The CDR3 DNA follows: TGCGCCAGCAGCCAAGACAGGACAGGGGATAACGGGGAGCTGTTTTTT. The genes are TRBV4-3 and TRBJ2-2; 9 bases agree with TRBD1. Germline V gene data show CDR1 as LGHNA and CDR2 as YSLEER. Trimming cost V 0 bases and J 7 bases; bases outside gene matches: 6. The CDR3 has 16 amino acids.